A selection of T cell receptor beta chains follows, all from one sample in a study of shared T cell receptors in the human thymus. TCRdb's copy holds only in-frame clones and misses some; the assay was immunoSEQ multiplex PCR. The sample consists of around 730,000 clones, 70% to 90% of them appearing once. Separately, the same data were catalogued under a study of human thymus T cells.

Sequencing was carried out using thymocytes. These receptor sequences come from a girl in the first two years of life with a congenital heart defect. Each CDR3 is given with its conserved first and last residue. The D gene is left open where the match is weak. Clone size is stated in some rows and not others, as once, few, many or a class when expanded.

j_call: TRBJ1-5
clone_size: .
v_call: TRBV6-4
d_call: .
cdr3_nt: TGTGCCAGCAGTACAGGATCCAATCAGCCCCAGCATTTT
cdr3_aa: CASSTGSNQPQHF

j_call: TRBJ2-1
clone_size: .
v_call: TRBV27
d_call: TRBD2
cdr3_nt: TGTGCCAGCAGTTTATCGATTTTTGGAAATAGCGGGGGGTCCTACAATGAGCAGTTCTTC
cdr3_aa: CASSLSIFGNSGGSYNEQFF

j_call: TRBJ1-1
clone_size: .
v_call: TRBV4-1
d_call: .
cdr3_nt: TGCGCCAGCAGCCGGTTACCCCTTGGGATCTCACGGAGGGTGAACACTGAAGCTTTCTTT
cdr3_aa: CASSRLPLGISRRVNTEAFF

j_call: TRBJ1-1
clone_size: .
v_call: TRBV2
d_call: .
cdr3_nt: TGTGCCAGAACACAGGGATACATGAACACTGAAGCTTTCTTT
cdr3_aa: CARTQGYMNTEAFF

j_call: TRBJ1-2
clone_size: .
v_call: TRBV6-5
d_call: .
cdr3_nt: TGTGCCAGCAGTAGGGGCGGCAGCTATGGCTACACCTTC
cdr3_aa: CASSRGGSYGYTF

j_call: TRBJ2-5
clone_size: .
v_call: TRBV5-4
d_call: .
cdr3_nt: TGTGCCAGCAGCTTGGAGTACAGCAAAAAAGAGACCCAGTACTTC
cdr3_aa: CASSLEYSKKETQYF

j_call: TRBJ1-1
clone_size: .
v_call: TRBV11-1
d_call: TRBD1
cdr3_nt: TGTGCCAGCAGCTTGTCAGGGGGCAACACTGAAGCTTTCTTT
cdr3_aa: CASSLSGGNTEAFF

j_call: TRBJ2-1
clone_size: .
v_call: TRBV2
d_call: .
cdr3_nt: TGTGCCAGCAGTAATACTAGTTGGCTGGGAGTCTTC
cdr3_aa: CASSNTSWLGVF

j_call: TRBJ1-1
clone_size: .
v_call: TRBV27
d_call: .
cdr3_nt: TGTGCCAGCAGCCCTAGAAGGGAGGACACTGAAGCTTTCTTT
cdr3_aa: CASSPRREDTEAFF

j_call: TRBJ2-3
clone_size: .
v_call: TRBV7-9
d_call: TRBD2
cdr3_nt: TGTGCCAGCAGCTCCCTGGCTTTAGCGGGGGGGAAAACAGATACGCAGTATTTT
cdr3_aa: CASSSLALAGGKTDTQYF

j_call: TRBJ1-2
clone_size: .
v_call: TRBV4-1
d_call: .
cdr3_nt: TGCGCCAGCAGCCTTTCAGGCGCTAACTATGGCTACACCTTC
cdr3_aa: CASSLSGANYGYTF

j_call: TRBJ2-6
clone_size: few
v_call: TRBV27
d_call: TRBD1
cdr3_nt: TGTGCCAGCAGTTTTTGGTATCTAGGGTCCTCGAGGACAGGGAAACAATCTGGGGCCAACGTCCTGACTTTC
cdr3_aa: CASSFWYLGSSRTGKQSGANVLTF